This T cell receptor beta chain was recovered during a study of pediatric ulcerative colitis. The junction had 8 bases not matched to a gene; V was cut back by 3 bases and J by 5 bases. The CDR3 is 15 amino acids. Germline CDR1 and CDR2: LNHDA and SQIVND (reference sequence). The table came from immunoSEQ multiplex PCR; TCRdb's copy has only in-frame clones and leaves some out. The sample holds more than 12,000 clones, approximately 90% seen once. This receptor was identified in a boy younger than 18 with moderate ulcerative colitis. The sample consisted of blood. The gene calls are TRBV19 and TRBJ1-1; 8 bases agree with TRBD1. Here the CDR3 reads CASSIQQGAGTEAFF. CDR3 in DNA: TGTGCCAGTAGTATTCAGCAGGGGGCTGGGACTGAAGCTTTCTTT.